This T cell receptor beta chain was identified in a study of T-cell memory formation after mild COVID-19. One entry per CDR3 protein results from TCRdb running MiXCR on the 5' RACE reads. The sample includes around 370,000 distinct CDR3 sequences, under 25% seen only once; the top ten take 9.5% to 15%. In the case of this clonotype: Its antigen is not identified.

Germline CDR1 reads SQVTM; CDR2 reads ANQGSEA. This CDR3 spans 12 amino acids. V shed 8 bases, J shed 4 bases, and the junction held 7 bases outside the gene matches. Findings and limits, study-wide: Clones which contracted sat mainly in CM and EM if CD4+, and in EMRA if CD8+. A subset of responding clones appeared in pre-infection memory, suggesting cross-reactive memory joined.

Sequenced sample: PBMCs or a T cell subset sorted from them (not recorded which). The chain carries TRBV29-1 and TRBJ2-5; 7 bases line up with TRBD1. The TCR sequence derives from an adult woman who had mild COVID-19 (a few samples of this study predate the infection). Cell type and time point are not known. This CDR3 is CSSKGQLETQYF. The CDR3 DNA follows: TGCAGCTCTAAGGGACAGTTAGAGACCCAGTACTTC.